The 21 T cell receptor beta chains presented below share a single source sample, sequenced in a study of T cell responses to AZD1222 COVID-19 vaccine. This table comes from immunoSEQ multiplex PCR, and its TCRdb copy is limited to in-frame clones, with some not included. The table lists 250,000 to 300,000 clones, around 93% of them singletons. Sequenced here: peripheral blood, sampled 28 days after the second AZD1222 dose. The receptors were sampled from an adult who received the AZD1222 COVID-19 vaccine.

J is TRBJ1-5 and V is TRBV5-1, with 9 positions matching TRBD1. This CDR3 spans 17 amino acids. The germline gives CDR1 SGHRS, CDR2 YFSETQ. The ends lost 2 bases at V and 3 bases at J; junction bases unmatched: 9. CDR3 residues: CASSFLPGQGLNQPQHF. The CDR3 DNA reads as TGCGCCAGCAGCTTTCTGCCGGGACAGGGCCTCAATCAGCCCCAGCATTTT.

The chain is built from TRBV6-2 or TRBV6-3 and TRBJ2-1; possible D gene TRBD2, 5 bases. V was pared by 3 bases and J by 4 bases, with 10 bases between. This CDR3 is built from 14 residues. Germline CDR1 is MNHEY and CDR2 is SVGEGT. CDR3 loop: CASSYLPGYNEQFF. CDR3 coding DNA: TGTGCCAGCAGTTATCTCCCGGGATACAATGAGCAGTTCTTC.

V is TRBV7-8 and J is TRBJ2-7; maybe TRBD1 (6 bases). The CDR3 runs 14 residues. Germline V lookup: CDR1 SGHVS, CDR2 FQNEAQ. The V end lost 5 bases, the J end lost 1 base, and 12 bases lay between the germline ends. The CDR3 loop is CASSLRQVSYEQYF. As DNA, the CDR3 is TGTGCCAGCAGCCTACGACAGGTTTCCTACGAGCAGTACTTC.

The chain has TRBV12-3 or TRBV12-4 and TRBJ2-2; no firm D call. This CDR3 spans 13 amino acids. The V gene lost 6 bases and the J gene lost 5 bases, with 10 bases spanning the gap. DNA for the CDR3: TGTGCCAGCAGCCGACCACGGACCGGGGAGCTGTTTTTT. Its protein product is CASSRPRTGELFF.

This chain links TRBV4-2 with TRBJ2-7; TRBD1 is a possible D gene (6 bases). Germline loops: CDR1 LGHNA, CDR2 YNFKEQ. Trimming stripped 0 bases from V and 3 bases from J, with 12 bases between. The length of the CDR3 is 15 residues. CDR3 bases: TGTGCCAGCAGCCAAGATGGGGGCCCAAGCTACGAGCAGTACTTC. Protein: CASSQDGGPSYEQYF.

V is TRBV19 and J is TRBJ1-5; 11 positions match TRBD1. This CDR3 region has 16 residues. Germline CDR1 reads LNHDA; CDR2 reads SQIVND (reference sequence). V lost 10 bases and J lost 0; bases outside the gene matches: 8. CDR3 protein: CATGTGGSPSNQPQHF. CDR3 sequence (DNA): TGTGCCACCGGGACAGGGGGTTCTCCTAGCAATCAGCCCCAGCATTTT.

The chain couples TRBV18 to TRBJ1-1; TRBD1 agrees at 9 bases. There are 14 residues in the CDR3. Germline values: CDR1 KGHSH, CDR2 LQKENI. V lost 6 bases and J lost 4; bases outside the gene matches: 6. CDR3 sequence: CASSRTGEGTEAFF. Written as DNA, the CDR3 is TGTGCCAGCTCGCGGACAGGGGAGGGCACTGAAGCTTTCTTT.

In DNA form, the CDR3 reads TGTGCCAGCAGCGGGGATCTTAGGGCTTCCTATGGCTACACCTTC. This translates into CASSGDLRASYGYTF. V usage is TRBV9 and J usage is TRBJ1-2; D gene uncertain. Looked up from germline, CDR1 is SGDLS and CDR2 is YYNGEE. The V end was cut by 3 bases, the J end by 4 bases, with 16 bases between. The CDR3 is 15 residues long.

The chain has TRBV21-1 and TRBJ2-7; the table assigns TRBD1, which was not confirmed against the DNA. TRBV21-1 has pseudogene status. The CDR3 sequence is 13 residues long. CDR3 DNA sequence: TGTGCCAGCAGCAGCGACAGCTCCTACGAGCAGTACTTC. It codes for CASSSDSSYEQYF.

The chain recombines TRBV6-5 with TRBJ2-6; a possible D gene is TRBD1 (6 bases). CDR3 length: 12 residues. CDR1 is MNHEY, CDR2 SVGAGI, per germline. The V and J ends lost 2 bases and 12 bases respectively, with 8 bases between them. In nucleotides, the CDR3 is TGTGCCAGCAGTTACAGGGGGAGCGTCCTGACTTTC. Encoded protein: CASSYRGSVLTF.

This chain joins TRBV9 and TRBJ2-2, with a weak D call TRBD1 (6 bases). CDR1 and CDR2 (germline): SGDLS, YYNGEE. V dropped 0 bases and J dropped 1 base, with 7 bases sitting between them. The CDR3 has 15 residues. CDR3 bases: TGTGCCAGCAGCGTAGAACAGGGGAACACCGGGGAGCTGTTTTTT. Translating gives CASSVEQGNTGELFF. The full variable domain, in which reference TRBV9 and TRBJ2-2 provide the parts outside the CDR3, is DSGVTQTPKHLITATGQRVTLRCSPRSGDLSVYWYQQSLDQGLQFLIQYYNGEERAKGNILERFSAQQFPDLHSELNLSSLELGDSALYFCASSVEQGNTGELFFGEGSRLTVL.

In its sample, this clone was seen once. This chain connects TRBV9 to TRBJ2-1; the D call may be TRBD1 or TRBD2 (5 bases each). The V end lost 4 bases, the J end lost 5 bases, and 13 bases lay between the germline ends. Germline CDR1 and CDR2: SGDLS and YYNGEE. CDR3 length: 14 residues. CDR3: CASSSRGPNNEQFF. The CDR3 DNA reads TGTGCCAGCAGCAGTCGGGGACCCAACAATGAGCAGTTCTTC.

The DNA of the CDR3 is TGTGCCAGCAGCCCCGAGGCAGTCAACAATCAGCCCCAGCATTTT. It translates to CASSPEAVNNQPQHF. The chain links TRBV2 to TRBJ1-5; D is ambiguous. Germline CDR1 SNHLY, CDR2 FYNNEI. Trimming stripped 6 bases from V and 3 bases from J, with 15 bases between. This CDR3 spans 15 amino acids.

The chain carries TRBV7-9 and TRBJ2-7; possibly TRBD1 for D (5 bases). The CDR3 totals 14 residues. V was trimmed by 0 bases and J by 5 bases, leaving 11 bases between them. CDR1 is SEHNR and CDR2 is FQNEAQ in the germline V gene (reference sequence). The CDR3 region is CASSLAGLRHEQYF. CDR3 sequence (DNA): TGTGCCAGCAGCTTAGCGGGGCTTCGACACGAGCAGTACTTC.

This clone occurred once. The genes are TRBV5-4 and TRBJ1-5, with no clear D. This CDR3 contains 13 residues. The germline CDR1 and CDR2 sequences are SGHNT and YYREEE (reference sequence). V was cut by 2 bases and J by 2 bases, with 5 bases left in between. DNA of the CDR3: TGTGCCAGCAGCTTTTTTGGCAATCAGCCCCAGCATTTT. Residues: CASSFFGNQPQHF.

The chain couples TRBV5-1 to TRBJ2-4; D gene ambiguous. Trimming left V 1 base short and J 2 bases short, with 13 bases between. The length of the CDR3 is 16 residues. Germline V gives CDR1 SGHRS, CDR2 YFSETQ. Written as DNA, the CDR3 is TGCGCCAGCAGCTTGATCCCCACCTCGACCAAAAACATTCAGTACTTC. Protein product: CASSLIPTSTKNIQYF.

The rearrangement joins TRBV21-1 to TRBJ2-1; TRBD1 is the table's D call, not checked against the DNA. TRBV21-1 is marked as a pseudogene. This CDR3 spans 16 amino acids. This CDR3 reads CASSKSFIHSYNEQFF. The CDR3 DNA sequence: TGTGCCAGCAGCAAAAGTTTCATACACTCCTACAATGAGCAGTTCTTC.

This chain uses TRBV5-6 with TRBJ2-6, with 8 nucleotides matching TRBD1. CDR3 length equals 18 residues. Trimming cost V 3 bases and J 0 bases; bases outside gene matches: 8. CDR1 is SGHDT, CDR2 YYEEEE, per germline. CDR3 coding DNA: TGTGCCAGCAGCTCCTTTGGACAGGGAAGCTCTGGGGCCAACGTCCTGACTTTC. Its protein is CASSSFGQGSSGANVLTF.

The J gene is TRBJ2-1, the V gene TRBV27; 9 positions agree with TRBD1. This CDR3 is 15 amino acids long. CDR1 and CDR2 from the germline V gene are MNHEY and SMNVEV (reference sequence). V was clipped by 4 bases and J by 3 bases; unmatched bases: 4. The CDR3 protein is CASSSTGGDYNEQFF. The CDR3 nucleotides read TGTGCCAGCAGTTCGACAGGGGGGGACTACAATGAGCAGTTCTTC.

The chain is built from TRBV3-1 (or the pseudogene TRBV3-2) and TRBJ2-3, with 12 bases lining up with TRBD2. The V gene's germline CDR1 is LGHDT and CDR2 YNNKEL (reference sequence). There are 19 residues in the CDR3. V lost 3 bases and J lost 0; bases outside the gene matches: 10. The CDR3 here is CASSQRLAGATPSTDTQYF. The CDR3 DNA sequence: TGTGCCAGCAGCCAGAGACTAGCGGGGGCTACCCCTAGCACAGATACGCAGTATTTT.

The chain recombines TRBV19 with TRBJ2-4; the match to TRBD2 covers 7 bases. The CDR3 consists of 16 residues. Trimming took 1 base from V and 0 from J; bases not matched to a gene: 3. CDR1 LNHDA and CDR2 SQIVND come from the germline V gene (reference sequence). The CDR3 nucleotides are TGTGCCAGTAGTATAGTGGGGGGGTTAGCCAAAAACATTCAGTACTTC. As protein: CASSIVGGLAKNIQYF.